The 17 T cell receptor beta chains below come from one sample, sequenced in a study of identical twins. Via MiXCR, TCRdb re-called the 5' RACE reads, giving one row per CDR3 protein. This sample carries 410,000 or so distinct CDR3 sequences, less than 20% of them seen once, and the ten largest clones take approximately 12%. Input material: naive T cells sorted from blood. Every receptor here comes from a man between 45 and 60 years old in good health.

This chain connects TRBV7-9 to TRBJ2-1, with 9 positions matching TRBD1. V shed 3 bases, J shed 5 bases, and the junction held 8 bases outside the gene matches. Germline CDR1 and CDR2: SEHNR and FQNEAQ (reference sequence). The CDR3 has 16 amino acids. The CDR3 loop reads CASSFSGTGRHNEQFF. CDR3 nucleotides: TGTGCCAGCAGCTTCTCCGGGACAGGGCGACACAATGAGCAGTTCTTC.

The CDR3 reads CASSQDYPGESTEAFF. The CDR3 coding sequence is TGCGCCAGCAGCCAAGATTATCCAGGGGAGAGTACTGAAGCTTTCTTT. V usage is TRBV4-3 and J usage is TRBJ1-1; maybe TRBD1 (6 bases). The CDR3 has 16 amino acids. Germline loops: CDR1 LGHNA, CDR2 YSLEER. V was trimmed by 0 bases and J by 5 bases, leaving 16 bases between them.

This clonotype has only a few counts. V gene TRBV3-1 combines with J gene TRBJ1-5; 11 bases match TRBD1. Germline V gene sequence: CDR1 LGHDT, CDR2 YNNKEL (reference sequence). Germline trimming cut 4 bases from V and 6 bases from J; bases unmatched to any gene: 11. This CDR3 comprises 17 residues. The CDR3 here is CASSPNLGTGGSQPQHF. The CDR3 DNA sequence: TGTGCCAGCAGCCCCAACCTCGGGACAGGGGGGAGTCAGCCCCAGCATTTT.

This sequence joins TRBV20-1 and TRBJ2-3, with D unresolved. Germline V lookup: CDR1 DFQATT, CDR2 SNEGSKA (reference sequence). This CDR3 contains 14 residues. V gave up 3 bases and J gave up 0 bases, with 10 bases separating them. The CDR3 region is CSARVGASTDTQYF. The CDR3 DNA is TGCAGTGCTAGGGTCGGAGCTAGCACAGATACGCAGTATTTT.

This clonotype turned up a few times. This chain uses TRBV6-2 or TRBV6-3 with TRBJ1-1; TRBD1 aligns across 7 bases. J lost 0 bases, V lost 2 bases, and 9 bases had no gene match. The CDR3 is 17 residues long. Germline-derived CDR1 and CDR2 are MNHEY and SVGEGT. This CDR3 is CASSYHQGQVLNTEAFF. CDR3 DNA: TGTGCCAGCAGTTACCACCAAGGACAGGTTTTGAACACTGAAGCTTTCTTT.

The chain employs TRBV5-1 and TRBJ1-6; TRBD1 is a possible D gene (6 bases). There are 13 residues in the CDR3. Trimming removed 4 bases at V and 11 bases at J, with 13 bases between. CDR1 is SGHRS and CDR2 is YFSETQ in the germline V gene. The DNA of the CDR3 is TGCGCCAGCAGCCCGGACAGTCTTCCACCCCTCCACTTT. As protein: CASSPDSLPPLHF. Looking up the rest from reference TRBV5-1 and TRBJ1-6 gives the full variable domain: KAGVTQTPRYLIKTRGQQVTLSCSPISGHRSVSWYQQTPGQGLQFLFEYFSETQRNKGNFPGRFSGRQFSNSRSEMNVSTLELGDSALYLCASSPDSLPPLHFGNGTRLTVT.

In this sample, this clonotype turned up a few times. The chain couples TRBV5-1 to TRBJ2-2; D gene unclear. V was pared by 0 bases and J by 2 bases, with 11 bases between. The CDR3 contains 16 residues. In germline, CDR1 is SGHRS, CDR2 YFSETQ. DNA of the CDR3: TGCGCCAGCAGCTTGGCCGCGCGGCAAAACACCGGGGAGCTGTTTTTT. It encodes CASSLAARQNTGELFF.

V gene TRBV7-2 combines with J gene TRBJ2-5, with a possible D match to TRBD2 (6 bases). Germline V gives CDR1 SGHTA, CDR2 FQGNSA. V lost 4 bases to trimming and J lost 2 bases, with 14 bases between them. The CDR3 extends over 15 amino acids. CDR3 protein: CASSSSIGGQETQYF. The CDR3 DNA reads TGTGCCAGCAGCTCCTCTATCGGGGGACAAGAGACCCAGTACTTC.

The chain has TRBV10-2 and TRBJ2-3, with TRBD2 identical over 11 bases. This CDR3 has 17 residues. Germline lookup yields CDR1 WSHSY and CDR2 SAAADI. V dropped 7 bases and J dropped 6; count of bases not matched to a gene: 15. CDR3 bases: TGCGCCAGCAAACCCTTCGGAGTAGCGGGGGGGGCGGATACGCAGTATTTT. This gives the protein CASKPFGVAGGADTQYF.

The gene calls are TRBV29-1 and TRBJ2-7; 9 nucleotides agree with TRBD2. The germline gives CDR1 SQVTM, CDR2 ANQGSEA. The CDR3 has 14 residues. J lost 3 bases, V lost 8 bases, and 11 bases had no gene match. For the CDR3, the DNA is TGCAGCATCTCGGGGGGTAGCGGGAGCTACGAGCAGTACTTC. Translated: CSISGGSGSYEQYF.

The chain recombines TRBV12-3 or TRBV12-4 with TRBJ1-1; D gene uncertain. This CDR3 contains 17 residues. V gave up 6 bases and J gave up 0 bases, with 20 bases separating them. CDR3 loop: CASSAGPSGIMNTEAFF. In nucleotides, the CDR3 is TGTGCCAGCAGCGCAGGTCCCTCGGGGATTATGAACACTGAAGCTTTCTTT.

The sample holds a few counts of this clonotype. The chain couples TRBV12-3 or TRBV12-4 to TRBJ2-5; D call uncertain. The CDR3 has 12 amino acids. Trimming pared 3 bases from V and 4 bases from J, leaving 6 bases between. The chain's CDR3 is CASSFFGETQYF. DNA for the CDR3: TGTGCCAGCAGTTTTTTTGGAGAGACCCAGTACTTC.

This clonotype was seen only a few times. The chain has TRBV7-2 and TRBJ2-7, with TRBD1 matching over 8 bases. Germline V lookup: CDR1 SGHTA, CDR2 FQGNSA. This CDR3 is 14 amino acids long. V lost 5 bases, J lost 2 bases, and 5 bases stayed unmatched. CDR3 region: CASSTTTGAYEQYF. The CDR3 nucleotides are TGTGCCAGCAGCACCACGACAGGGGCCTACGAGCAGTACTTC.

The V call is TRBV5-1, the J call TRBJ2-2; 8 bases map to TRBD1. This CDR3 has 15 residues. Germline CDR1 SGHRS, CDR2 YFSETQ. The V segment lost 7 bases and the J segment 0 bases; nucleotides outside the gene matches: 5. The CDR3 nucleotides are TGCGCCAGCGAGAAGACAGGGGCGAACACCGGGGAGCTGTTTTTT. Residues: CASEKTGANTGELFF.

The chain carries TRBV28 and TRBJ2-3; D possibly corresponds to TRBD2 (5 bases). V was pared by 3 bases and J by 5 bases, with 18 bases between. Germline values: CDR1 MDHEN, CDR2 SYDVKM. The CDR3 consists of 16 residues. DNA for the CDR3: TGTGCCAGCAGTTTTTTGGCGGGCAAGTGGGAAGATACGCAGTATTTT. Translating gives CASSFLAGKWEDTQYF.

This clonotype was seen only a few times. The V and J genes are TRBV28 and TRBJ1-3, with D unresolved. Germline CDR1 is MDHEN and CDR2 is SYDVKM. V gave up 2 bases and J gave up 2 bases, with 7 bases separating them. The CDR3 length is 14 residues. The CDR3 DNA reads as TGTGCCAGCAGTTTACGGGTGACTGGAAACACCATATATTTT. Translating gives CASSLRVTGNTIYF. The variable domain in full, completed from reference TRBV28 and TRBJ1-3, reads DVKVTQSSRYLVKRTGEKVFLECVQDMDHENMFWYRQDPGLGLRLIYFSYDVKMKEKGDIPEGYSVSREKKERFSLILESASTNQTSMYLCASSLRVTGNTIYFGEGSWLTVV.

J is TRBJ2-5 and V is TRBV4-1; 13 bases line up with TRBD2. The CDR3 covers 18 residues. J was trimmed by 2 bases and V by 0 bases; bases with no gene match: 6. From germline, CDR1 is MGHRA and CDR2 YSYEKL. The CDR3 reads CASSQDLLAGGFQETQYF. The CDR3 DNA is TGCGCCAGCAGCCAAGATTTACTAGCGGGAGGGTTTCAAGAGACCCAGTACTTC.